There are a few counts of the clone carrying this T cell receptor (beta chain). This specimen comes from a study of blood T cells in healthy people across ages. Germline V lookup: CDR1 LNHNV, CDR2 YYDKDF (reference sequence). The CDR3 runs to 12 residues. Trimming took 6 bases from V and 3 from J, leaving 9 bases between them. For the second PCR, which ran for about 7 to 12 cycles, a sample-barcoded 5' primer and a J-beta primer mix were used. TCRdb reanalysed the 5' RACE reads using MiXCR and keeps one entry per CDR3 protein. The repertoire holds 850,000 to 1,300,000 distinct CDR3 sequences, with roughly 45% as singletons.

This receptor was obtained from a woman aged 60-75 years in good health. Sequences were obtained from blood. The genes are TRBV15 and TRBJ2-7; possibly TRBD1 or TRBD2 for D (6 bases each). CDR3 protein: CATSRGLYEQYF. CDR3 nucleotides: TGTGCCACCAGTCGGGGGCTCTACGAGCAGTACTTC.